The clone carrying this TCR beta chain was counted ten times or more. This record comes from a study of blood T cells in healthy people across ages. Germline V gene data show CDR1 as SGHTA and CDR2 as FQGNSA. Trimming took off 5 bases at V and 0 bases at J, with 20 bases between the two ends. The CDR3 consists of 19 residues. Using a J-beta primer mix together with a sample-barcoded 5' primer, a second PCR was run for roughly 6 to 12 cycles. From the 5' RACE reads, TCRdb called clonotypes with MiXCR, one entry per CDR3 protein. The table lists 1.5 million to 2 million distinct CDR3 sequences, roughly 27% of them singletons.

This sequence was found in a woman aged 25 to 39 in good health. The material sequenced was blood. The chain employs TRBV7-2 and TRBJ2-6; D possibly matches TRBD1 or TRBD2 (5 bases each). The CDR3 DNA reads TGTGCCAGCAGCCATTTCTCTTCGGGACCTGCCTCTGGGGCCAACGTCCTGACTTTC. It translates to CASSHFSSGPASGANVLTF. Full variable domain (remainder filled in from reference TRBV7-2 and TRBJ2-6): GAGVSQSPSNKVTEKGKDVELRCDPISGHTALYWYRQSLGQGLEFLIYFQGNSAPDKSGLPSDRFSAERTGGSVSTLTIQRTQQEDSAVYLCASSHFSSGPASGANVLTFGAGSRLTVL.